This T cell receptor (beta chain) comes out of a study of shared clonotypes between healthy human individuals. Study-level results: The study found lower generation probabilities in non-shared clonotypes than in those shared by all four donors. Memory subsets had estimated richness that was generally smaller than that of naive subsets.

The material for each subset, its genomic DNA, was split evenly across several immunoSEQ plates. Assay used: immunoSEQ multiplex PCR; TCRdb lists only in-frame clones, some missing. The table includes 1 million to 1.2 million clones, around 77% detected once. This CDR3 contains 14 residues. Per the germline V gene, CDR1 is LNHDA and CDR2 is SQIVND (reference sequence). V lost 2 bases and J lost 2, with 10 bases in between. HIV-negative, healthy adults without recent acute infections or vaccinations were the donors. On this clone itself: Antigen specificity is unknown.

The sample taken for sequencing was memory CD4+ T cells from PBMCs. Sample subset: CD45RA-negative fraction. The receptor was isolated from a man between 18 and 29 years old in good health. Some clones in this sample may be carry-over from other donors' samples. The V gene is TRBV19, the J gene TRBJ2-7, with no clear D. CDR3 amino acids: CASSIYAFTYEQYF. CDR3 in DNA: TGTGCCAGTAGTATATATGCCTTTACCTACGAGCAGTACTTC.